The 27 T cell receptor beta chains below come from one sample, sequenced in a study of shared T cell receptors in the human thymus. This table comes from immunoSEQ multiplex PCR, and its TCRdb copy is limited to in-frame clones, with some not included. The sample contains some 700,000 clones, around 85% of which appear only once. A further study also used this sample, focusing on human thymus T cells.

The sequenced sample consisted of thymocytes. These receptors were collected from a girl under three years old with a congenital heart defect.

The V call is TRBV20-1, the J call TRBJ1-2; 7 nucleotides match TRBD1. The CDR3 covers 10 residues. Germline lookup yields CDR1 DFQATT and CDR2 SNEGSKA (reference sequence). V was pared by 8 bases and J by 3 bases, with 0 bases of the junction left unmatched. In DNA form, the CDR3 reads TGCAGTCAGGGGGACTATGGCTACACCTTC. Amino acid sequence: CSQGDYGYTF.

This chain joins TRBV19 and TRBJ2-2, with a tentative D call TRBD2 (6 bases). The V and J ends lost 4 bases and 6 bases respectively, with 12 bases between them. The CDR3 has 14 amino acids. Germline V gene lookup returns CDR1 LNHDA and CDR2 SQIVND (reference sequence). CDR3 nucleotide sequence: TGTGCCAGTAGTAAGCGTTGGGGGGCCGGGGAGCTGTTTTTT. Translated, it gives CASSKRWGAGELFF. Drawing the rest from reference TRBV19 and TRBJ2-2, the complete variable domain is DGGITQSPKYLFRKEGQNVTLSCEQNLNHDAMYWYRQDPGQGLRLIYYSQIVNDFQKGDIAEGYSVSREKKESFPLTVTSAQKNPTAFYLCASSKRWGAGELFFGEGSRLTVL.

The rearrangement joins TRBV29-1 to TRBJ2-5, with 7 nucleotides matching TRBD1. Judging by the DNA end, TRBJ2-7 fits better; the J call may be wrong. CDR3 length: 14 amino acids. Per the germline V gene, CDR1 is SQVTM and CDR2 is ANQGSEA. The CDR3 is CSAIITGVLHEQYF. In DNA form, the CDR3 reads TGCAGCGCTATAATTACAGGGGTGTTACACGAGCAGTACTTC.

The CDR3 DNA sequence: TGCGCCAGCAGCTTGGAGGACAGGGCGGTGGAGGACACTGAAGCTTTCTTT. Translation: CASSLEDRAVEDTEAFF. The rearrangement joins TRBV5-1 to TRBJ1-1; 8 positions agree with TRBD1. This CDR3 contains 17 residues. CDR1 is SGHRS, CDR2 YFSETQ, per germline. Losses at the gene ends were 0 bases for V and 3 bases for J; bases not matched to a gene: 10.

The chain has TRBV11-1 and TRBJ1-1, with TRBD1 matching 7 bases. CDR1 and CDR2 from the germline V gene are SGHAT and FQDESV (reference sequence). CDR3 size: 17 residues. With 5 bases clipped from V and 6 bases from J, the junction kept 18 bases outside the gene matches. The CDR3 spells CASSLTGRGSGNPEAFF. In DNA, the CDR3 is TGTGCCAGCAGCCTGACAGGGCGAGGGAGCGGCAATCCTGAAGCTTTCTTT. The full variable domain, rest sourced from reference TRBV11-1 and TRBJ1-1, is EAEVAQSPRYKITEKSQAVAFWCDPISGHATLYWYRQILGQGPELLVQFQDESVVDDSQLPKDRFSAERLKGVDSTLKIQPAELGDSAMYLCASSLTGRGSGNPEAFFGQGTRLTVV.

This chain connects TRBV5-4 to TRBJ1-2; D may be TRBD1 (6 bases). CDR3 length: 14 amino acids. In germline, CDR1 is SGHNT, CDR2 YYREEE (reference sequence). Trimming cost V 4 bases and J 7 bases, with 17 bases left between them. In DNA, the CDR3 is TGTGCCAGCAGCCCCCTGGCAGGGGTCGGTGGCTACACCTTC. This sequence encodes CASSPLAGVGGYTF.

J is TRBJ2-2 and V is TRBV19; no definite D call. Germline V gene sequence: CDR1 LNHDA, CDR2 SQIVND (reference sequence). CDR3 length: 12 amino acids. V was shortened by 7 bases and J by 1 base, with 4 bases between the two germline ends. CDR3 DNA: TGTGCCAGTACAGGGAACACCGGGGAGCTGTTTTTT. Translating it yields CASTGNTGELFF.

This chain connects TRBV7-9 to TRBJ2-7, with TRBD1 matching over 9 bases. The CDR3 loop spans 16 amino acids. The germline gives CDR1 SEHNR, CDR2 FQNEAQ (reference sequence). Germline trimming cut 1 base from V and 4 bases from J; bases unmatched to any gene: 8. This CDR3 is CASSLGPGQGRYEQYF. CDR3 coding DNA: TGTGCCAGCAGCTTAGGCCCGGGACAGGGACGTTACGAGCAGTACTTC. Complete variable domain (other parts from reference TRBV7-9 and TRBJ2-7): DTGVSQNPRHKITKRGQNVTFRCDPISEHNRLYWYRQTLGQGPEFLTYFQNEAQLEKSRLLSDRFSAERPKGSFSTLEIQRTEQGDSAMYLCASSLGPGQGRYEQYFGPGTRLTVT.

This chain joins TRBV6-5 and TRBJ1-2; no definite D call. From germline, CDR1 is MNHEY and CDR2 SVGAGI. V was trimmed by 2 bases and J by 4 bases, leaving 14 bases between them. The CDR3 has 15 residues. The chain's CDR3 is CASSYEGVGSYGYTF. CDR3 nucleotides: TGTGCCAGCAGTTACGAGGGAGTCGGAAGCTATGGCTACACCTTC.

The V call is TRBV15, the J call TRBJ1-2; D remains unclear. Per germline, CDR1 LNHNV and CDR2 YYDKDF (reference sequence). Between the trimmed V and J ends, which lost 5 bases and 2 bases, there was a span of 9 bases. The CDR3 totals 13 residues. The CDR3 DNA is TGTGCCACCAGCCCCACAGTAAACTATGGCTACACCTTC. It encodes CATSPTVNYGYTF.

In nucleotides, the CDR3 is TGTGCCAGCAGCTGGGCCGCGACAGATCCAAGCCCCTCGAACACTGAAGCTTTCTTT. Protein: CASSWAATDPSPSNTEAFF. The chain employs TRBV27 and TRBJ1-1, with D possibly matching TRBD1 (5 bases). This CDR3 is 19 amino acids long. The ends were cut back, 6 bases at V and 1 base at J, with 27 bases in the middle. CDR1 is MNHEY, CDR2 SMNVEV, per germline (reference sequence).

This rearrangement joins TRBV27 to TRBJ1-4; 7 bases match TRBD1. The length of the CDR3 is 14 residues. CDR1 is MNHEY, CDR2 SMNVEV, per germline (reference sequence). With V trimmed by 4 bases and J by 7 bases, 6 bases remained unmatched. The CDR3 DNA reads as TGTGCCAGCAGTTCCATCAGGGGGACTGAAAAACTGTTTTTT. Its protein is CASSSIRGTEKLFF.

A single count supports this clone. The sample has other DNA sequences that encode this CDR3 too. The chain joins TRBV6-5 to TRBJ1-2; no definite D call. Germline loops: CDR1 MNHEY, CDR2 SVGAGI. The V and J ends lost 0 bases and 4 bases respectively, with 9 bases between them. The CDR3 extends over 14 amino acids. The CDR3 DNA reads TGTGCCAGCAGTTACTCCCGAGGCGGCTATGGCTACACCTTC. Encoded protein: CASSYSRGGYGYTF.

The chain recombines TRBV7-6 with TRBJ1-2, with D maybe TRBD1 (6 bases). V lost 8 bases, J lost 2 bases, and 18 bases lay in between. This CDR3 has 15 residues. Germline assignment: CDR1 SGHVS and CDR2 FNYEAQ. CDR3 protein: CASSARGGENYGYTF. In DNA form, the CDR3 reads TGTGCCAGCTCAGCGCGAGGGGGGGAGAACTATGGCTACACCTTC.

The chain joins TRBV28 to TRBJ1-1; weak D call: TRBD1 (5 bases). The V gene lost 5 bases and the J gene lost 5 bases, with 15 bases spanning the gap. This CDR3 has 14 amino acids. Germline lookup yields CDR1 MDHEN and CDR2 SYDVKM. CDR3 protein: CASSTTGICTEAFF. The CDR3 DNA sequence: TGTGCCAGCAGTACCACAGGAATTTGTACTGAAGCTTTCTTT.

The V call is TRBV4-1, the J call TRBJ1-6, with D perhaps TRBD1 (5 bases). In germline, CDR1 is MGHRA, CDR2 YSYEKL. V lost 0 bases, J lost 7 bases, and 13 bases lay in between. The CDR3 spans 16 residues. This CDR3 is CASSQDPRVENSPLHF. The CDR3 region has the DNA TGCGCCAGCAGCCAAGACCCCAGGGTGGAAAATTCACCCCTCCACTTT.

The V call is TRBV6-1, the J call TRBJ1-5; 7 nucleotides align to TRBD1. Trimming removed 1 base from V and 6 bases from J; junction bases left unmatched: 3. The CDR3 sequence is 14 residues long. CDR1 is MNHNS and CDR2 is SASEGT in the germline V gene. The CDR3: CASSEDRGSQPQHF. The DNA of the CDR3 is TGTGCCAGCAGTGAAGACAGGGGAAGTCAGCCCCAGCATTTT.

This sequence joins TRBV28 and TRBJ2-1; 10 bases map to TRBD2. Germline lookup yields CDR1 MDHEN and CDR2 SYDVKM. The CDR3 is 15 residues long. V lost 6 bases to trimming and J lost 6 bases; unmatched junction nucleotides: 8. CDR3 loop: CASSPLAGTVNEQFF. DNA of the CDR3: TGTGCCAGCAGCCCACTAGCGGGGACCGTCAATGAGCAGTTCTTC. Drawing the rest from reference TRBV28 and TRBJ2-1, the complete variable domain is DVKVTQSSRYLVKRTGEKVFLECVQDMDHENMFWYRQDPGLGLRLIYFSYDVKMKEKGDIPEGYSVSREKKERFSLILESASTNQTSMYLCASSPLAGTVNEQFFGPGTRLTVL.

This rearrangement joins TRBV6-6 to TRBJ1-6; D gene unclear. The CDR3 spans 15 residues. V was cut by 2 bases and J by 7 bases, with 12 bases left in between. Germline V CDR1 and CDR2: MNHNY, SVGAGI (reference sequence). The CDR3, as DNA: TGTGCCAGCAGTTACATTGTAGTGAGGAATTCACCCCTCCACTTT. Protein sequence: CASSYIVVRNSPLHF.

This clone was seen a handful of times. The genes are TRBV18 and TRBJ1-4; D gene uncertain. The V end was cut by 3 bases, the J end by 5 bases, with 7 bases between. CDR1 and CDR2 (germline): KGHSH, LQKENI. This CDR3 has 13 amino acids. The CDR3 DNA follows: TGTGCCAGCTCACCGAGGCCGAATGAAAAACTGTTTTTT. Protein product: CASSPRPNEKLFF. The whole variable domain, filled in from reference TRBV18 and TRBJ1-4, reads NAGVMQNPRHLVRRRGQEARLRCSPMKGHSHVYWYRQLPEEGLKFMVYLQKENIIDESGMPKERFSAEFPKEGPSILRIQQVVRGDSAAYFCASSPRPNEKLFFGSGTQLSVL.

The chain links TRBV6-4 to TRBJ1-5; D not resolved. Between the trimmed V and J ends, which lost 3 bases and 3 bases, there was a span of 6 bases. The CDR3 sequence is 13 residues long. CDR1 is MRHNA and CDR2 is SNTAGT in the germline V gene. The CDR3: CASSEPVNQPQHF. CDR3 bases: TGTGCCAGCAGTGAGCCAGTCAATCAGCCCCAGCATTTT.

The chain's CDR3 is CASSPPTTGELMADTEAFF. Here the CDR3 DNA reads TGTGCCAGCAGCCCTCCCACGACAGGGGAGTTAATGGCGGACACTGAAGCTTTCTTT. V and J are TRBV7-9 and TRBJ1-1; 8 bases are a match to TRBD1. Germline loops: CDR1 SEHNR, CDR2 FQNEAQ (reference sequence). V lost 5 bases and J lost 3; bases outside the gene matches: 20. The CDR3 has 19 amino acids.

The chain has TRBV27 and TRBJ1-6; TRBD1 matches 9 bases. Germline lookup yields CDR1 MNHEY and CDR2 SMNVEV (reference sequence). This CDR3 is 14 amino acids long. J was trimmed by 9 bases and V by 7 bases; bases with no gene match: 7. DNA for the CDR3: TGTGCCAGCAATCAGCCGGGACAGGGTTCACCCCTCCACTTT. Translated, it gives CASNQPGQGSPLHF.

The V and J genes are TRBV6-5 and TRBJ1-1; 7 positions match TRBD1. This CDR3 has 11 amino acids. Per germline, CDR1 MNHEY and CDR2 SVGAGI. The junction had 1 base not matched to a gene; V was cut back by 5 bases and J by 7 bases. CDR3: CASSRDSEAFF. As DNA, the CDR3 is TGTGCCAGCAGTCGGGACAGTGAAGCTTTCTTT.

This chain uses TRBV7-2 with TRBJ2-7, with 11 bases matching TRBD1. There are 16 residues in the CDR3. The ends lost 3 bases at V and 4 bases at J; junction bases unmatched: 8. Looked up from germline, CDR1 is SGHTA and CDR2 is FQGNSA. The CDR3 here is CASSLGGGDRGYEQYF. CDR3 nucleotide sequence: TGTGCCAGCAGCTTGGGCGGCGGGGACAGGGGGTACGAGCAGTACTTC.

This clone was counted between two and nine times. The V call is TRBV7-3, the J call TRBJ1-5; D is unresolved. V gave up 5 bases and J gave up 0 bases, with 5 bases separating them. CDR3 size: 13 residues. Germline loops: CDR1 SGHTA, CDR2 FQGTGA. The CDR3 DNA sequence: TGTGCCAGCAGCCCTTATAGCAATCAGCCCCAGCATTTT. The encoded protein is CASSPYSNQPQHF.

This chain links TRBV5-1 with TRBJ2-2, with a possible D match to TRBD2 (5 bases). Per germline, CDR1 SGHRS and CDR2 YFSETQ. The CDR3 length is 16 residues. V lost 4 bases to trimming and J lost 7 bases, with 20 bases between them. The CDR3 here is CASSPSVGPRGGELFF. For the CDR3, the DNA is TGCGCCAGCAGCCCGAGTGTGGGTCCTCGGGGCGGGGAGCTGTTTTTT.